Below are 10 T cell receptor beta chains sequenced from a single sample in a study of T cell responses to AZD1222 COVID-19 vaccine. Sequenced by immunoSEQ multiplex PCR; TCRdb stores in-frame clones only, minus some. The repertoire includes 90,000 or so clones, about 90% of them detected once, and 16% sits in the top ten. Sequences were derived from peripheral blood, sampled on day 0 of AZD1222 vaccination. Receptors originate from an adult in good health.

The chain carries TRBV6-5 and TRBJ2-4; D is unresolved. CDR1 MNHEY and CDR2 SVGAGI come from the germline V gene. This CDR3 contains 12 residues. Trimming left V 4 bases short and J 8 bases short, with 9 bases between. CDR3: CASSSRGDIQYF. The CDR3 bases are TGTGCCAGCAGTTCTCGTGGGGACATTCAGTACTTC.

The chain links TRBV28 to TRBJ1-1; D is possibly TRBD1 (6 bases). Germline V gene sequence: CDR1 MDHEN, CDR2 SYDVKM. V was pared by 5 bases and J by 0 bases, with 13 bases between. The CDR3 totals 15 residues. The CDR3 DNA reads as TGTGCCAGCAGTCAATACAGGGTTTTGAACACTGAAGCTTTCTTT. Translation: CASSQYRVLNTEAFF.

This chain joins TRBV11-2 and TRBJ1-6; possibly TRBD1 for D (5 bases). CDR3 length: 15 residues. The germline V gene encodes CDR1 SGHAT and CDR2 FQNNGV. V was cut by 6 bases and J by 10 bases, with 19 bases left in between. The CDR3 loop reads CASRAVGEGRSPLHF. CDR3 DNA sequence: TGTGCCAGCAGGGCCGTGGGGGAAGGGAGATCACCCCTCCACTTT.

V usage is TRBV24-1 and J usage is TRBJ2-1; 11 bases map to TRBD2. Germline-derived CDR1 and CDR2 are KGHDR and SFDVKD. With 0 bases clipped from V and 8 bases from J, the junction kept 5 bases outside the gene matches. The CDR3 consists of 16 residues. The CDR3 sequence is CATSDLVAGGPHEQFF. Written as DNA, the CDR3 is TGTGCCACCAGTGATTTGGTAGCGGGAGGGCCCCATGAGCAGTTCTTC.

The genes are TRBV2 and TRBJ1-5; TRBD1 aligns across 7 bases. This CDR3 has 15 amino acids. Germline loops: CDR1 SNHLY, CDR2 FYNNEI. Losses at the gene ends were 6 bases for V and 5 bases for J; bases not matched to a gene: 10. The CDR3 DNA sequence: TGTGCCAGCAGCCCACTGGACAGGACCTATCAGCCCCAGCATTTT. As protein: CASSPLDRTYQPQHF.

The rearrangement links TRBV18 to TRBJ1-2; D not resolved. V lost 2 bases and J 1 base, leaving 14 bases between the germline ends. The CDR3 sequence is 16 residues long. The germline CDR1 and CDR2 sequences are KGHSH and LQKENI. CDR3 sequence reads: CASSPRREPNNYGYTF. The CDR3 region has the DNA TGTGCCAGCTCACCAAGGAGGGAGCCTAATAACTATGGCTACACCTTC.

This chain uses TRBV9 with TRBJ2-3; 9 bases fit TRBD2. Per the germline V gene, CDR1 is SGDLS and CDR2 is YYNGEE. This CDR3 is built from 16 residues. V shed 3 bases and J 0 bases; nucleotides not matched to a gene: 5. The CDR3 region is CASSGRLAASTDTQYF. The CDR3 DNA follows: TGTGCCAGCAGCGGTAGACTAGCGGCTAGCACAGATACGCAGTATTTT.

The gene calls are TRBV2 and TRBJ1-1; D unclear. The V end lost 8 bases, the J end lost 6 bases, and 10 bases lay between the germline ends. From germline, CDR1 is SNHLY and CDR2 FYNNEI. The CDR3 runs 11 residues. The CDR3 DNA is TGTGCCAGCTCTGAGAGGGCTGAAGCTTTCTTT. Amino acid sequence: CASSERAEAFF.

The rearrangement links TRBV3-1 (or the pseudogene TRBV3-2) to TRBJ1-2; no reliable D call. Between the trimmed V and J ends, which lost 3 bases and 8 bases, there was a span of 13 bases. This CDR3 region has 13 residues. Germline CDR1 is LGHDT and CDR2 is YNNKEL (reference sequence). The CDR3 sequence: CASSHTRSGGYTF. The CDR3 DNA follows: TGTGCCAGCAGCCATACGCGGTCAGGAGGCTACACCTTC.

This sequence joins TRBV28 and TRBJ1-2, with a weak D call TRBD1 (5 bases). Per the germline V gene, CDR1 is MDHEN and CDR2 is SYDVKM. The CDR3 runs to 14 residues. The V gene lost 1 base and the J gene lost 7 bases, with 13 bases spanning the gap. The CDR3 spells CASSLYRQGFGYTF. The CDR3 bases are TGTGCCAGCAGTTTATATCGGCAGGGCTTTGGCTACACCTTC.